This TCR beta chain originates from a study of cytomegalovirus exposure and HLA in healthy donors. The study, taken as a whole, reports: Productive status was seen about 87% or about 30% of the time for most TCR beta V segments in an earlier analysis. On later analysis, the bulk of CMV-associated TCR beta chains appeared to be HLA-restricted.

60 Vbeta and 13 Jbeta primers were used in PCR. The data were produced by immunoSEQ multiplex PCR, yet TCRdb's version contains in-frame clones alone and is incomplete. The sample totals 100,000 to 150,000 clones. Details on this clone: Antigen unknown.

The sample comprised PBMCs. The source is a man aged 18 to 30 in good health and CMV-seronegative.

CDR3 sequence: CASSGGAGGDYEQYF. CDR3 coding DNA: TGTGCCAGCAGCGGGGGAGCGGGAGGGGACTACGAGCAGTACTTC. The J gene is TRBJ2-7, the V gene TRBV9, with 10 bases matching TRBD2. The length of the CDR3 is 15 residues. Germline V gene sequence: CDR1 SGDLS, CDR2 YYNGEE. V trimming: 3 bases; J trimming: 3 bases; junction bases outside the gene matches: 6.